Below are 3 T cell receptor beta chains sequenced from a single sample in a study of blood T cell repertoires in COVID-19. Clones were sequenced by immunoSEQ multiplex PCR, and TCRdb holds only the in-frame ones, with some missing. The sample has some 62,000 clones; more than 75% are singletons. Sequenced material: peripheral blood. Receptor source: a man between 60 and 75 years old with COVID-19, enrolled during active disease.

This clone has just a few counts. The chain employs TRBV27 and TRBJ1-2; unclear D gene. The ends were cut back, 5 bases at V and 1 base at J, with 8 bases in the middle. This CDR3 is built from 13 residues. CDR1 is MNHEY, CDR2 SMNVEV, per germline (reference sequence). In DNA, the CDR3 is TGTGCCAGCAGTAGGACTGTTAACTATGGCTACACCTTC. Amino acid sequence: CASSRTVNYGYTF.

The chain combines TRBV4-2 with TRBJ2-1; 8 nucleotides align to TRBD2. Losses at the gene ends were 0 bases for V and 10 bases for J; bases not matched to a gene: 11. CDR3 length equals 16 residues. Germline assignment: CDR1 LGHNA and CDR2 YNFKEQ. CDR3 region: CASSQDIAGGRDEQFF. As DNA, the CDR3 is TGTGCCAGCAGCCAAGATATTGCGGGGGGCCGGGACGAGCAGTTCTTC.

This chain uses TRBV10-3 with TRBJ2-2; D is uncertain. The germline gives CDR1 ENHRY, CDR2 SYGVKD. The V end was cut by 6 bases, the J end by 10 bases, with 9 bases between. This CDR3 is 11 amino acids long. The DNA for the CDR3 is TGTGCCATCAGAACATCCGAGGAGCTGTTTTTT. It encodes CAIRTSEELFF.